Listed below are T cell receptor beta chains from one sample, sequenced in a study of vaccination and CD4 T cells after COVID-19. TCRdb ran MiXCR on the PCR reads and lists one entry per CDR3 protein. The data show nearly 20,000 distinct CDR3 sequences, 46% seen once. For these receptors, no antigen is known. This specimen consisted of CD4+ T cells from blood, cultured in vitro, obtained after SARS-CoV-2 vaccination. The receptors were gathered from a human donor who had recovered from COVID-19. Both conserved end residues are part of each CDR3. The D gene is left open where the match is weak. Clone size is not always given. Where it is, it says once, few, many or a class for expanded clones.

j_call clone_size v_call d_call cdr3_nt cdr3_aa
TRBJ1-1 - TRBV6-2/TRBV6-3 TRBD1 TGTGCCAGCAGCCATCGGACAGGGGGAGTAGGGACTGAAGCTTTCTTT CASSHRTGGVGTEAFF
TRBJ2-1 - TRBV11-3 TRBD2 TGTGCCAGCAGCTCCCGAAGCGGGAACTCCTACAATGAGCAGTTCTTC CASSSRSGNSYNEQFF
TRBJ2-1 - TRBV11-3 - TGTGCCAGCAGCTTGACTAGTTCGGGCAATGAGCAGTTCTTC CASSLTSSGNEQFF
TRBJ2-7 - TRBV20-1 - TGCAGTGCTCCCCTCCGGGGCGAGCAGTACTTC CSAPLRGEQYF
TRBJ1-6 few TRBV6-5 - TGTGCCAGCAGTTTTTCCCCACAACCCTATAATTCACCCCTCCACTTT CASSFSPQPYNSPLHF
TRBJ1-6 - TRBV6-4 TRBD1 TGTGCCAGCAGAGGGACAGGGGGAAATTCACCCCTCCACTTT CASRGTGGNSPLHF
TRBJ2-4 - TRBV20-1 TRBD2 TGCAGTGCTAGAGGGGAGCGGGGGGTCAAAAACATTCAGTACTTC CSARGERGVKNIQYF
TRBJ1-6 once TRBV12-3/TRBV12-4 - TGTGCCAGCACCGCGCGTACAGGCGATAATTCACCCCTCCACTTT CASTARTGDNSPLHF
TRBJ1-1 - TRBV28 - TGTGCCAGCAGGACCGATACATCGAACACTGAAGCTTTCTTT CASRTDTSNTEAFF
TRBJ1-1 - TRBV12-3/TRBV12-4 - TGTGCCAGCACCCCCGATCAACAGATTGAAGCTTTCTTT CASTPDQQIEAFF
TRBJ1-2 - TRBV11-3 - TGTGCCAGCAGCTTACAGGGCCTAGCTAACTATGGCTACACCTTC CASSLQGLANYGYTF
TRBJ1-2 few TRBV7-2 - TGTGCCAGCAGCCTCGCCCGACAAGCTACCACCACGAGGGGCTACACCTTC CASSLARQATTTRGYTF
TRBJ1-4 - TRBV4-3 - TGCGCCAGCAGCCAAGAAGTGCGGGCCGATAATGAAAAACTGTTTTTT CASSQEVRADNEKLFF
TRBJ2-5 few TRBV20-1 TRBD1 TGCAGTGCCACGGACAGGTCGGCTTCATTCCGGTACTTC CSATDRSASFRYF
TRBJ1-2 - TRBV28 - TGTGCCAGCAGTTTCGGAAGGAGAGCTAACTATGGCTACACCTTC CASSFGRRANYGYTF
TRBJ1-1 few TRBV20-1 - TGCAGTGCGGAGGGGGGCTCGAACACTGAAGCTTTCTTT CSAEGGSNTEAFF
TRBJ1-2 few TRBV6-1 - TGTGCCAGCAACCGGAAGGGGTCCCATGGCTACACCTTC CASNRKGSHGYTF
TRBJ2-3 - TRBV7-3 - TGTGCCAGCAGCTCAGATAGCGGCTTAAGCACAGATACGCAGTATTTT CASSSDSGLSTDTQYF
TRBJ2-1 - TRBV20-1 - TGCAGTGCTAGAGAGCAGCGGAGCTCCTACAATGAGCAGTTCTTC CSAREQRSSYNEQFF
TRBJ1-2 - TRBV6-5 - TGTGCCAGCAGTTATAGCCCCAACTATGGCTACACCTTC CASSYSPNYGYTF
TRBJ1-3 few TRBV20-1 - TGCAGTGGGCCCTCTGGAAACACCATATATTTT CSGPSGNTIYF
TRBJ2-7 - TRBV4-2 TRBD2 TGTGCCAGCAGCCCCCAACTGGGACTAGCGCACGAGCAGTACTTC CASSPQLGLAHEQYF
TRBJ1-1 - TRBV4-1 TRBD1 TGCGCCAGCAGCCATAGAGGGGGCAGAAACTTAGAGGGGGCAGAAACTGAAGCTTTCTTT CASSHRGGRNLEGAETEAFF
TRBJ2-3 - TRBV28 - TGTGCCAGCACAAGACCAAACAGTGCGGGCACAGATACGCAGTATTTT CASTRPNSAGTDTQYF
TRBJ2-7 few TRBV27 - TGTGCCAGCAGTTTTTCCATGGGGCGCCGGGGGAACGAGCAGTACTTC CASSFSMGRRGNEQYF
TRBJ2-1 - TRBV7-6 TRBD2 TGTGCCAGCAGCTTTAGTGATCTAGCGGGAAAGCAGTTCTTC CASSFSDLAGKQFF
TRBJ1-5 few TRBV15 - TGTGCCACCAGCAGAGATAGAATCAATCAGCCCCAGCATTTT CATSRDRINQPQHF
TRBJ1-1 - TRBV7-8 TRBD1 TGTGCCAGCAGCTTAGGGTCCTTAGGGGGCCCCACTGAAGCTTTCTTT CASSLGSLGGPTEAFF
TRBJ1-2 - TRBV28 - TGTGCCAGCAGTTCGGGACGGATAAACTATGGCTACACCTTC CASSSGRINYGYTF
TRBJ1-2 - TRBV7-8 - TGTGCCAGCAGCTTAGGGAGGACAGAGAGCTACACCTTC CASSLGRTESYTF
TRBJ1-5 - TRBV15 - TGTGCCACCAGCAGAGAGCAGGCAGCCTCGATCGGGCAGCCCCAGCATTTT CATSREQAASIGQPQHF